One and the same sample provided the 5 T cell receptor beta chains below, sequenced in a study of cytomegalovirus exposure and HLA in healthy donors. Researchers ran the PCR with 60 Vbeta and 13 Jbeta primers. Produced via immunoSEQ multiplex PCR; TCRdb's table is partial and in-frame only. The sample has roughly 27,000 clones; the top ten hold 0.7% to 0.75%. The sample was PBMCs. The source is a man aged 25-45 years in good health and CMV-seronegative.

The chain links TRBV6-5 to TRBJ2-7, with 10 positions matching TRBD1. The CDR3 spans 15 residues. CDR1 is MNHEY, CDR2 SVGAGI, per germline. The V and J ends lost 7 bases and 0 bases, in that order; junction bases with no gene match: 6. For the CDR3, the DNA is TGTGCCAGCAAAAACCGGGACAGGGGCTCCTACGAGCAGTACTTC. Translation gives CASKNRDRGSYEQYF.

The chain links TRBV6-1 to TRBJ1-5, with D hard to call. V lost 4 bases and J 6 bases, leaving 10 bases between the germline ends. CDR1 is MNHNS, CDR2 SASEGT, per germline. This CDR3 comprises 13 residues. This CDR3 is CASSVWAAQPQHF. CDR3 DNA sequence: TGTGCCAGCAGTGTCTGGGCAGCTCAGCCCCAGCATTTT.

In regard to this clone: The CDR3 does not end in the conserved phenylalanine or tryptophan, so this is likely a read error. The limits of the CDR3 on the DNA are not certain, so only TCRdb's listed CDR3 is given. The rearrangement uses TRBV27 and TRBJ2-7; the D call TRBD1 from the table was never checked on the DNA. From germline, CDR1 is MNHEY and CDR2 SMNVEV (reference sequence). The CDR3 length is 12 residues, termini included. The CDR3 reads CASSHPRTGLLY.

The chain uses TRBV7-9 and TRBJ2-1; TRBD2 matches at 10 bases. The germline gives CDR1 SEHNR, CDR2 FQNEAQ (reference sequence). The CDR3 is 15 amino acids. Trimming took 3 bases from V and 8 from J; bases not matched to a gene: 7. The CDR3 sequence: CASSLASGSIDEQFF. CDR3 DNA: TGTGCCAGCAGCTTGGCTAGCGGGAGTATCGATGAGCAGTTCTTC.

The chain joins TRBV5-1 to TRBJ2-1; D ambiguous. The CDR3 has 14 amino acids. V lost 0 bases, J lost 7 bases, and 11 bases lay in between. From germline, CDR1 is SGHRS and CDR2 YFSETQ. The CDR3 sequence is CASSLESLVNEQFF. In DNA, the CDR3 is TGCGCCAGCAGCTTGGAGTCCCTAGTGAATGAGCAGTTCTTC.